Described below is a single T cell receptor (beta chain) sequence and its context. TCRdb reanalysed the 5' RACE reads using MiXCR and keeps one entry per CDR3 protein. This table holds under 900,000 distinct CDR3 sequences, approximately 13% found once. The data derive from a study of identical twins. CDR3 length equals 15 residues. After removal of 4 bases from V and 5 bases from J, the junction contained 6 bases not matched to a gene. Germline assignment: CDR1 MNHEY and CDR2 SVGAGI. Separately, the same data were catalogued under a study of yellow fever vaccine responses in identical twins.

The material sequenced was PBMCs. The rearrangement uses TRBV6-5 and TRBJ2-5, with TRBD2 matching over 11 bases. This TCR was sampled from a woman between 18 and 29 years old in good health. This CDR3 reads CASSSSGGSRETQYF. The CDR3 nucleotides are TGTGCCAGCAGTTCTAGCGGGGGGAGTCGGGAGACCCAGTACTTC.